This T cell receptor (beta chain) was captured by sequencing in a study of blood T cell repertoires in COVID-19 (dated by TCRdb to 2019 to 2021). Broadly, across the study: Collaborator samples came from the United States, Italy and Spain and covered acute and convalescent phases of COVID-19. The material from the prospective study consisted of cDNA or gDNA derived from T cells, B-cell-depleted T cells, or PBMCs. The repertoires were made available in a free public database intended to serve as a resource for research on the immune response to SARS-CoV-2. Samples came from the ongoing ImmuneRACE study (first 160 participants) plus 1,254 subjects from 6 global collaborators. Where HLA class I and class II types were available, the types were taken from metadata supplied by the sample provider, not from assay-based typing. Subjects who had been exposed to COVID-19, were actively infected with it, or had recovered from it provided the deeply sampled blood TCRbeta repertoires that made up the dataset. Sample metadata almost always included a de-identified subject ID, COVID-19 status, age in years and sex. The study at large found these results: The quantity of clinical and demographic metadata differed by source and by participant and was supplied without curation.

Concerning this clone itself: No cognate antigen has been identified for it. No per-base quality is available; no much larger clone lies one base away.

The immunoSEQ Assay, a bias-controlled multiplex PCR, was used to amplify TCRbeta CDR3 regions from genomic DNA. In the authors' own workflow: Within the assay, amplification of reference gene primers was used to estimate how many nucleated cells each sample contained. To quantify the absolute abundance of each unique TCRbeta CDR3 rearrangement, sequence reads were collapsed and filtered. For each sample, productive Simpson clonality was calculated as the square root of Simpson's diversity index over productive rearrangements. The source is immuneACCESS, and TCRdb retained only in-frame sequences with V and J called. Part of the clones is not carried over; for the studies checked, unresolved V genes explain less than half of this, and the remainder is unexplained. That table is the source of V, J and clone size, and D and trimming were worked out from the DNA. Here the sample has 60,000 to 70,000 clones; about nine tenths occur a single time. The ten top clones hold under 8.5% of the sample.

V lost 4 bases and J lost 4 bases, and the count of bases not matched to a germline gene is 10. The germline V gene sets CDR1 to SQVTM and CDR2 to ANQGSEA. The CDR3 goes from the cysteine to the phenylalanine over 16 residues. Just the 48-base CDR3 DNA is kept, in frame starting at base 1. The collaborating institutions used their own protocols to collect whole blood in K2EDTA tubes. For TCRbeta analysis, collaborators shipped samples as frozen whole blood, isolated PBMCs, or DNA extracted from either of those sample types. Sequencing input: peripheral blood. The clonotype was recovered from a human donor in a cohort sampled during active COVID-19. The chain links TRBV29-1 with TRBJ2-1; TRBD2 agrees with 10 junctional bases. The sequenced DNA is TGCAGCGTTGTTCCCCAGAGAGCGGGAGGGTACAATGAGCAGTTCTTC. Its product reads: CSVVPQRAGGYNEQFF.